The 26 T cell receptor beta chains below come from one sample, sequenced in a study of blood T cell repertoires in COVID-19. Sequencing was performed with immunoSEQ multiplex PCR; in TCRdb, only in-frame clones are kept and a portion is missing. The data show under 250,000 clones, around four fifths seen once. Sample: peripheral blood. The receptors originated from a woman in her 40s with active or convalescent COVID-19.

This chain links TRBV24-1 with TRBJ2-6; D uncertain. There are 18 residues in the CDR3. CDR1 KGHDR and CDR2 SFDVKD come from the germline V gene. Trimming removed 6 bases at V and 0 bases at J, with 17 bases between. DNA for the CDR3: TGTGCCACCAGTAAGAATAGTAAGGAGACCTCTGGGGCCAACGTCCTGACTTTC. Its translation is CATSKNSKETSGANVLTF.

This clone was picked up one time. The CDR3 sequence: CASSQLTRGNMNTEAFF. CDR3 nucleotides: TGTGCCAGCAGCCAATTGACCAGGGGAAACATGAACACTGAAGCTTTCTTT. The chain carries TRBV3-1 (or the pseudogene TRBV3-2) and TRBJ1-1; the D gene is possibly TRBD1 (6 bases). From germline, CDR1 is LGHDT and CDR2 YNNKEL (reference sequence). The V gene lost 2 bases and the J gene lost 0 bases, with 16 bases spanning the gap. This CDR3 comprises 17 residues.

This chain connects TRBV6-4 to TRBJ2-2; 8 bases are a match to TRBD2. Germline V gene data show CDR1 as MRHNA and CDR2 as SNTAGT. J lost 4 bases, V lost 4 bases, and 14 bases had no gene match. CDR3 length equals 18 residues. The CDR3 region has the DNA TGTGCCAGCAGTGTATTGGGTAGCGGGATTGGTGGCACCGGGGAGCTGTTTTTT. Encoded protein: CASSVLGSGIGGTGELFF.

The chain links TRBV5-4 to TRBJ2-5; weak D call: TRBD2 (6 bases). V lost 0 bases, J lost 1 base, and 13 bases lay in between. Germline CDR1 reads SGHNT; CDR2 reads YYREEE (reference sequence). CDR3 length: 16 residues. The CDR3 nucleotides are TGTGCCAGCAGCTTGGGACCCCCGGGGGTCCAAGAGACCCAGTACTTC. Its translation is CASSLGPPGVQETQYF.

The chain carries TRBV2 and TRBJ1-1; weak D call: TRBD1 (5 bases). Trimming removed 7 bases at V and 1 base at J, with 13 bases between. This CDR3 spans 14 amino acids. Germline lookup yields CDR1 SNHLY and CDR2 FYNNEI. The CDR3 here is CASKAGHSNTEAFF. CDR3 coding DNA: TGTGCCAGCAAGGCTGGACATTCGAACACTGAAGCTTTCTTT.

The chain carries TRBV27 and TRBJ2-6, with unresolved D. The CDR3 covers 17 residues. Germline values: CDR1 MNHEY, CDR2 SMNVEV (reference sequence). Trimming took off 6 bases at V and 0 bases at J, with 15 bases between the two ends. For the CDR3, the DNA is TGTGCCAGCAGAGAAAGACTGCCGAACTCTGGGGCCAACGTCCTGACTTTC. Its protein is CASRERLPNSGANVLTF.

This clone was seen once. This sample also contains other DNA sequences that code for the same CDR3. This sequence joins TRBV9 and TRBJ1-1, with D unresolved. This CDR3 contains 14 residues. CDR1 SGDLS and CDR2 YYNGEE come from the germline V gene. V was clipped by 0 bases and J by 1 base, with 7 bases between them. CDR3 residues: CASSVGTGNTEAFF. The CDR3 DNA follows: TGTGCCAGCAGCGTAGGGACTGGGAACACTGAAGCTTTCTTT.

The chain combines TRBV18 with TRBJ2-1, with TRBD1 identical over 9 bases. The CDR3 is 15 amino acids. V lost 6 bases and J lost 4; bases outside the gene matches: 7. Germline CDR1 KGHSH, CDR2 LQKENI. The DNA for the CDR3 is TGTGCCAGCTCGCCAGGGACAGGGCTTTACAATGAGCAGTTCTTC. This gives the protein CASSPGTGLYNEQFF.

The chain has TRBV29-1 and TRBJ1-5; 8 nucleotides agree with TRBD1. Per the germline V gene, CDR1 is SQVTM and CDR2 is ANQGSEA. CDR3 length equals 15 residues. The ends lost 4 bases at V and 2 bases at J; junction bases unmatched: 7. This CDR3 is CSVVNPGGGNQPQHF. CDR3 sequence (DNA): TGCAGCGTTGTTAACCCAGGGGGCGGCAATCAGCCCCAGCATTTT. The entire variable domain, with the rest obtained from reference TRBV29-1 and TRBJ1-5, is as follows: SAVISQKPSRDICQRGTSLTIQCQVDSQVTMMFWYRQQPGQSLTLIATANQGSEATYESGFVIDKFPISRPNLTFSTLTVSNMSPEDSSIYLCSVVNPGGGNQPQHFGDGTRLSIL.

This clone was counted a single time. The chain couples TRBV5-4 to TRBJ1-1, with TRBD1 matching over 11 bases. Germline loops: CDR1 SGHNT, CDR2 YYREEE (reference sequence). Losses at the gene ends were 5 bases for V and 4 bases for J; bases not matched to a gene: 4. The CDR3 is 14 amino acids. The CDR3 spells CASRPGQGGTEAFF. The CDR3 coding sequence is TGTGCCAGCAGACCGGGACAGGGGGGCACTGAAGCTTTCTTT.

This chain connects TRBV18 to TRBJ1-6; TRBD1 aligns across 7 bases. J was trimmed by 5 bases and V by 6 bases; bases with no gene match: 4. The CDR3 covers 14 residues. Germline CDR1 is KGHSH and CDR2 is LQKENI. The CDR3 DNA reads TGTGCCAGCTCTCGCGGACAGGATAATTCACCCCTCCACTTT. Protein: CASSRGQDNSPLHF.

This clone was observed once. The chain combines TRBV30 with TRBJ2-7, with 10 bases aligning to TRBD2. Germline V gene lookup returns CDR1 GTSNPN and CDR2 SVGIG (reference sequence). Trimming removed 4 bases from V and 3 bases from J; junction bases left unmatched: 3. The length of the CDR3 is 13 residues. The CDR3 DNA is TGTGCCTGGAAGGCTAGCGGGAGCTACGAGCAGTACTTC. Its translation: CAWKASGSYEQYF.

The chain joins TRBV5-1 to TRBJ2-2; 9 nucleotides align to TRBD2. The CDR3 sequence is 18 residues long. V lost 4 bases, J lost 6 bases, and 16 bases stayed unmatched. CDR1 is SGHRS, CDR2 YFSETQ, per germline. CDR3 nucleotide sequence: TGCGCCAGCAGCCTGCGGGTCCCGCGGGAGGGGCTCTCCGGGGAGCTGTTTTTT. Its translation: CASSLRVPREGLSGELFF.

The chain links TRBV9 to TRBJ2-2, with unresolved D. Germline V gives CDR1 SGDLS, CDR2 YYNGEE. V was shortened by 4 bases and J by 0 bases, with 19 bases between the two germline ends. The CDR3 is 18 residues long. The CDR3 reads CASSLSPVPGSNTGELFF. The CDR3 DNA sequence: TGTGCCAGCAGCCTCTCCCCAGTACCGGGTTCGAACACCGGGGAGCTGTTTTTT.

V usage is TRBV19 and J usage is TRBJ1-4, with D perhaps matching TRBD1 (5 bases). The CDR3 loop spans 14 amino acids. Trimming took 4 bases from V and 4 from J, leaving 10 bases between them. Germline V gene data show CDR1 as LNHDA and CDR2 as SQIVND (reference sequence). CDR3 sequence: CASSKRGYNEKLFF. The DNA for the CDR3 is TGTGCCAGTAGTAAAAGGGGCTATAATGAAAAACTGTTTTTT.

V gene TRBV27 combines with J gene TRBJ1-1, with D unresolved. Trimming took off 6 bases at V and 1 base at J, with 12 bases between the two ends. The CDR3 totals 14 residues. Per the germline V gene, CDR1 is MNHEY and CDR2 is SMNVEV (reference sequence). The CDR3 here is CASRSHASNTEAFF. The CDR3 DNA reads TGTGCCAGCAGGAGTCACGCTTCGAACACTGAAGCTTTCTTT.

Only a few counts were recorded for this clone. This chain connects TRBV5-6 to TRBJ2-7; the match to TRBD1 covers 8 bases. Trimming took 0 bases from V and 1 from J; bases not matched to a gene: 3. The CDR3 runs 15 residues. CDR1 is SGHDT, CDR2 YYEEEE, per germline. The CDR3 is CASSLAGDRSYEQYF. The CDR3 bases are TGTGCCAGCAGCTTGGCTGGGGACAGGTCCTACGAGCAGTACTTC.

V is TRBV15 and J is TRBJ1-1, with a tentative D call TRBD1 (5 bases). V shed 0 bases and J shed 6 bases, with 11 bases lying between them. CDR1 is LNHNV and CDR2 is YYDKDF in the germline V gene (reference sequence). The CDR3 has 14 amino acids. The CDR3 DNA sequence: TGTGCCACCAGCAGAGATCTTGGGGGGGCTGAAGCTTTCTTT. Residues: CATSRDLGGAEAFF.

The chain uses TRBV25-1 and TRBJ1-4; D possibly corresponds to TRBD1 (5 bases). The CDR3 covers 13 residues. The V gene lost 4 bases and the J gene lost 8 bases, with 11 bases spanning the gap. The germline CDR1 and CDR2 sequences are MGHDK and SYGVNS. CDR3 loop: CASSARGREKLFF. For the CDR3, the DNA is TGTGCCAGCAGTGCGCGGGGCCGGGAAAAACTGTTTTTT.

The chain couples TRBV3-1 (or the pseudogene TRBV3-2) to TRBJ2-7; TRBD1 is a possible D gene (6 bases). The CDR3 totals 15 residues. V lost 1 base to trimming and J lost 2 bases, with 12 bases between them. CDR1 and CDR2 (germline): LGHDT, YNNKEL (reference sequence). CDR3 DNA sequence: TGTGCCAGCAGCCAAGTGGACAGTTCCCCCTACGAGCAGTACTTC. It yields the protein CASSQVDSSPYEQYF.

This clone was detected only a few times. CDR3 bases: TGTGCCAGCAGCTATGGACTAGCGGGGATCCATAGCACAGATACGCAGTATTTT. This translates into CASSYGLAGIHSTDTQYF. This chain uses TRBV2 with TRBJ2-3; 12 bases are a match to TRBD2. Germline V lookup: CDR1 SNHLY, CDR2 FYNNEI. V was pared by 6 bases and J by 0 bases, with 10 bases of the junction left unmatched. CDR3 length equals 18 residues.

The chain recombines TRBV11-3 with TRBJ2-5; 15 nucleotides align to TRBD2. This CDR3 comprises 18 residues. Germline assignment: CDR1 SGHNT and CDR2 YENEEA. The J segment lost 0 bases and the V segment lost 3 bases, leaving 5 bases of the junction unmatched. The CDR3 nucleotides are TGTGCCAGCAGCTTCGGACTAGCGGGAGGGCAGAACCAAGAGACCCAGTACTTC. Residues: CASSFGLAGGQNQETQYF.

The chain has TRBV9 and TRBJ2-1; D may be TRBD1 (5 bases). Germline-derived CDR1 and CDR2 are SGDLS and YYNGEE. The CDR3 extends over 14 amino acids. Deletions cut 4 bases from V and 5 bases from J, with 13 bases between. CDR3 residues: CASSPWGENNEQFF. The CDR3 bases are TGTGCCAGCAGCCCCTGGGGCGAGAACAATGAGCAGTTCTTC. The whole variable domain, filled in from reference TRBV9 and TRBJ2-1, reads DSGVTQTPKHLITATGQRVTLRCSPRSGDLSVYWYQQSLDQGLQFLIQYYNGEERAKGNILERFSAQQFPDLHSELNLSSLELGDSALYFCASSPWGENNEQFFGPGTRLTVL.

V and J are TRBV28 and TRBJ1-6, with D possibly matching TRBD1 (6 bases). V lost 5 bases and J 7 bases, leaving 12 bases between the germline ends. The CDR3 has 14 amino acids. Germline-derived CDR1 and CDR2 are MDHEN and SYDVKM. As DNA, the CDR3 is TGTGCCAGCAGTCCAGGGGCAAGGAATTCACCCCTCCACTTT. Translation gives CASSPGARNSPLHF.

The gene calls are TRBV30 and TRBJ1-2; 10 bases match TRBD1. The CDR3 is made up of 17 amino acids. J gave up 4 bases and V 0 bases, and 11 bases lay outside the gene matches. Germline CDR1 is GTSNPN and CDR2 is SVGIG (reference sequence). CDR3 amino acids: CAWSVTRGQGPFYGYTF. Written as DNA, the CDR3 is TGTGCCTGGAGTGTAACTAGGGGACAGGGGCCTTTCTATGGCTACACCTTC. Full variable domain (outside the CDR3, taken from reference TRBV30 and TRBJ1-2): SQTIHQWPATLVQPVGSPLSLECTVEGTSNPNLYWYRQAAGRGLQLLFYSVGIGQISSEVPQNLSASRPQDRQFILSSKKLLLSDSGFYLCAWSVTRGQGPFYGYTFGSGTRLTVV.

The chain combines TRBV9 with TRBJ1-2; TRBD1 is a possible D gene (6 bases). The CDR3 has 15 residues. The V and J ends lost 0 bases and 5 bases respectively, with 14 bases between them. Germline CDR1 SGDLS, CDR2 YYNGEE. The CDR3 sequence is CASSVDPGASYGYTF. The CDR3 nucleotides read TGTGCCAGCAGCGTAGATCCAGGGGCTAGTTATGGCTACACCTTC.